This T cell receptor (beta chain) is drawn from a study of cytomegalovirus exposure and HLA in healthy donors. This clone was seen a few times. What it binds is unknown. Findings and limits, study-wide: Previous analysis showed most TCR beta V segments were productive about 87% or about 30% of the time.

PCR amplification relied on 60 Vbeta primers (plus 13 Jbeta primers). TCRdb's copy holds only in-frame clones and misses some; the assay was immunoSEQ multiplex PCR. The sample contains about 220,000 clones, 65% to 75% of which appear only once. Trimming at V came to 2 bases and at J to 5 bases, leaving 5 bases not matched to a gene. CDR3 length: 14 amino acids. CDR1 and CDR2 (germline): SGHVT, SQSDAQ. The sequencing input was PBMCs. The TCR comes from a woman aged 25 to 39 in good health and CMV-seronegative. This sequence joins TRBV7-4 and TRBJ1-2, with TRBD1 identical over 7 bases. CDR3 in amino acids: CASSLTGVGYGYTF. DNA of the CDR3: TGTGCCAGCAGCTTAACAGGGGTAGGGTATGGCTACACCTTC.